What follows is one T cell receptor beta chain and its context. The data are from a study of shared clonotypes between healthy human individuals. Authors' data handling: From ImmunoSEQ came sequences covering only the junction and carrying no quality scores, so filtering differed. Sequenced by immunoSEQ multiplex PCR; TCRdb stores in-frame clones only, minus some. That table furnishes V, J and clone size, whereas the DNA furnished D and trimming. The table records over a million clones, approximately 78% of them present only once. CDR1 is MDHEN, CDR2 SYDVKM, per germline. With 6 bases removed from V and 5 bases from J, the gap between germline ends came to 23 bases. The CDR3 extends over 17 amino acids.

The clonotype originates from a young man in good health. Some clones in this sample may be carry-over from other donors' samples. Sequencing was performed on memory CD4+ T cells from PBMCs. Documented subset: CD45RA-negative fraction. The chain links TRBV28 to TRBJ2-1; a possible D gene is TRBD2 (6 bases). The CDR3 is CASRAWLARRKNNEQFF. For the CDR3, the DNA is TGTGCCAGCAGAGCTTGGCTAGCGAGACGAAAGAACAATGAGCAGTTCTTC.